The 13 T cell receptor beta chains in this list originate from one sample, sequenced in a study of blood T cell repertoires in COVID-19. Sequenced by immunoSEQ multiplex PCR; TCRdb stores in-frame clones only, minus some. The sample carries nearly 55,000 clones, just under 80% recorded once. Sample: peripheral blood. The receptor source for this set is a human donor with active or convalescent COVID-19. The donor label of this sample is uncertain.

This clone came up a few times. The CDR3 DNA reads TGTGCCAGTGCTCGGACAGCAACTAATGAAAAACTGTTTTTT. Translation: CASARTATNEKLFF. The chain links TRBV19 to TRBJ1-4, with D perhaps TRBD1 (6 bases). Deletions cut 8 bases from V and 0 bases from J, with 10 bases between. CDR1 is LNHDA and CDR2 is SQIVND in the germline V gene (reference sequence). The CDR3 spans 14 residues.

The chain is built from TRBV6-5 and TRBJ2-2; D is perhaps TRBD1 (6 bases). The CDR3 has 14 amino acids. The V gene lost 6 bases and the J gene lost 3 bases, with 11 bases spanning the gap. Germline V gene lookup returns CDR1 MNHEY and CDR2 SVGAGI. CDR3 DNA sequence: TGTGCCAGCAGGCGCAGGGGTTACACCGGGGAGCTGTTTTTT. This gives the protein CASRRRGYTGELFF.

The chain couples TRBV29-1 to TRBJ1-1; 9 bases are shared with TRBD1. The CDR3 is made up of 13 amino acids. J was trimmed by 6 bases and V by 7 bases; bases with no gene match: 9. The V gene's germline CDR1 is SQVTM and CDR2 ANQGSEA. CDR3 bases: TGCAGCGCAAGGGACAGGGATGAGGCTGAAGCTTTCTTT. Protein: CSARDRDEAEAFF.

The chain uses TRBV29-1 and TRBJ2-7; 7 bases are a match to TRBD2. V lost 4 bases and J lost 5; bases outside the gene matches: 8. From germline, CDR1 is SQVTM and CDR2 ANQGSEA. The CDR3 totals 13 residues. CDR3 in amino acids: CSVAAGEANEQYF. In DNA, the CDR3 is TGCAGCGTTGCGGCGGGAGAGGCCAACGAGCAGTACTTC.

The chain combines TRBV6-5 with TRBJ2-7; 9 positions match TRBD1. The CDR3 loop spans 15 amino acids. Trimming at V came to 6 bases and at J to 4 bases, leaving 10 bases not matched to a gene. Germline-derived CDR1 and CDR2 are MNHEY and SVGAGI. CDR3 coding DNA: TGTGCCAGCAGGACAGGGGGTACGGGGAATTACGAGCAGTACTTC. Amino acid sequence: CASRTGGTGNYEQYF.

The chain recombines TRBV30 with TRBJ1-6; weak D call: TRBD1 (6 bases). Per germline, CDR1 GTSNPN and CDR2 SVGIG (reference sequence). The CDR3 totals 13 residues. Trimming removed 0 bases from V and 10 bases from J, with 10 bases in between. The CDR3 region is CAWSVQGKSPLHF. The CDR3 coding sequence is TGTGCCTGGAGTGTACAGGGAAAGTCACCCCTCCACTTT.

V gene TRBV9 combines with J gene TRBJ2-7; 7 bases map to TRBD2. The V and J ends lost 4 bases and 2 bases, in that order; junction bases with no gene match: 3. Germline-derived CDR1 and CDR2 are SGDLS and YYNGEE. The CDR3 runs to 13 residues. CDR3 region: CASSTGLPYEQYF. The CDR3 nucleotides are TGTGCCAGCAGCACGGGACTACCCTACGAGCAGTACTTC.

The gene calls are TRBV5-4 and TRBJ2-2, with 7 bases matching TRBD1. The germline gives CDR1 SGHNT, CDR2 YYREEE (reference sequence). V trimming: 3 bases; J trimming: 2 bases; junction bases outside the gene matches: 4. This CDR3 spans 15 amino acids. In DNA, the CDR3 is TGTGCCAGCAGCTCGGGGACAGTTAACACCGGGGAGCTGTTTTTT. Protein: CASSSGTVNTGELFF.

The chain joins TRBV9 to TRBJ2-7; 11 nucleotides align to TRBD2. V was pared by 3 bases and J by 0 bases, with 2 bases of the junction left unmatched. CDR1 and CDR2 (germline): SGDLS, YYNGEE. This CDR3 comprises 15 residues. The DNA for the CDR3 is TGTGCCAGCAGCGGCGGGACTAGCGGCTCCTACGAGCAGTACTTC. This translates into CASSGGTSGSYEQYF.

The table lists this clone with a few counts. This chain uses TRBV14 with TRBJ1-5, with TRBD1 as a possible D gene (6 bases). Germline V gene lookup returns CDR1 SGHDN and CDR2 FVKESK. V shed 1 base and J shed 0 bases, with 16 bases lying between them. The CDR3 totals 18 residues. The CDR3 reads CASSQVDRSLYSNQPQHF. The CDR3 coding sequence is TGTGCCAGCAGCCAAGTTGACAGGAGCCTCTATAGCAATCAGCCCCAGCATTTT.

This clone was seen more than once but under ten times. The rearrangement links TRBV12-5 to TRBJ2-6; D not resolved. The CDR3 is 9 residues long. Germline loops: CDR1 LGHNT, CDR2 FRNRAP. V lost 9 bases and J 13 bases, leaving 7 bases between the germline ends. The DNA of the CDR3 is TGTGCTAGCTGGCGGGTCCTGACTTTC. Residues: CASWRVLTF.

Turning to this clone: This may arise from a read error, as a much more abundant clone is one base away. The chain combines TRBV4-1 with TRBJ2-2; 8 positions match TRBD2. This CDR3 is built from 15 residues. Germline values: CDR1 MGHRA, CDR2 YSYEKL. V was pared by 4 bases and J by 6 bases, with 7 bases of the junction left unmatched. This chain's CDR3 is CASSLAGGGPGELFF. CDR3 sequence (DNA): TGCGCCAGCAGCCTGGCCGGGGGGGGGCCCGGGGAGCTGTTTTTT.

In its sample, this clone was seen a few times. The V and J genes are TRBV30 and TRBJ1-2; D gene uncertain. Germline values: CDR1 GTSNPN, CDR2 SVGIG (reference sequence). The CDR3 has 12 amino acids. The V and J ends lost 4 bases and 3 bases respectively, with 9 bases between them. CDR3 nucleotides: TGTGCCTGGACCGGGAATGACTATGGCTACACCTTC. Protein sequence: CAWTGNDYGYTF.